The 2 T cell receptor beta chains below were found in one sample sequenced in a study of Graves' ophthalmopathy and Graves' hyperthyroidism. The study amplified TCR beta CDR3 regions using RNA transcripts. HTBI-primed RT-PCR formed the first round, and a multiplex PCR formed the second. Each CDR3 protein gets one entry after TCRdb re-called the multiplex PCR reads with MiXCR. The sample holds 1 million to 1.3 million distinct CDR3 sequences, 35% to 40% seen once. Sequencing was done on a sample of peripheral blood or thyroid tissue (not recorded which). All receptors come from an adult man with Graves' hyperthyroidism.

The CDR3 DNA sequence: TGCAGTGCTAAGACCTTGGAGGCAGGGGGCTACGAAAAACTGTTTTTT. It translates to CSAKTLEAGGYEKLFF. The V and J genes are TRBV20-1 and TRBJ1-4; 8 bases fit TRBD1. Germline V CDR1 and CDR2: DFQATT, SNEGSKA (reference sequence). The junction had 15 bases not matched to a gene; V was cut back by 4 bases and J by 8 bases. The CDR3 consists of 16 residues.

This clonotype was detected many times. The chain combines TRBV10-3 with TRBJ2-2, with TRBD2 matching 7 bases. With V trimmed by 5 bases and J by 1 base, 7 bases remained unmatched. Germline lookup yields CDR1 ENHRY and CDR2 SYGVKD. CDR3 length: 16 residues. CDR3 coding DNA: TGTGCCATCAGTACGAGCGGGGCCCTGAACACCGGGGAGCTGTTTTTT. It translates to CAISTSGALNTGELFF.